Listed below are T cell receptor beta chains from one sample, sequenced in a study of T cells in Graves' hyperthyroidism and ophthalmopathy. MiXCR was run by TCRdb on the multiplex PCR reads, yielding one entry per CDR3 protein. The sample has roughly 580,000 distinct CDR3 sequences; approximately 44% are singletons. Sequenced material: peripheral blood or thyroid tissue (not recorded which). These receptors all stem from a woman aged 18-29 years with Graves' hyperthyroidism. The CDR3 runs from the conserved cysteine through the conserved F or W. The order of the fields is D gene, J gene, clone size, V gene, CDR3 protein, CDR3 DNA. A D gene is named only where the DNA matches it firmly. Clone size is shown for a subset of rows, as once, few, many or a class of expanded clone.

d_gene: NA; j_gene: TRBJ1-5; abundance: NA; v_gene: TRBV24-1; CDR3aa: CATSDQQPQHF; CDR3nt: TGTGCCACCAGTGATCAACAGCCCCAGCATTTT
d_gene: NA; j_gene: TRBJ1-2; abundance: NA; v_gene: TRBV24-1; CDR3aa: CATSDAGAYGYTF; CDR3nt: TGTGCCACCAGTGATGCGGGAGCCTATGGCTACACCTTC
d_gene: TRBD1; j_gene: TRBJ1-5; abundance: NA; v_gene: TRBV7-3; CDR3aa: CASSQAGTASQPQHF; CDR3nt: TGCGCCAGCAGCCAAGCAGGGACAGCTAGCCAGCCCCAGCATTTT
d_gene: NA; j_gene: TRBJ2-7; abundance: NA; v_gene: TRBV20-1; CDR3aa: CSARGGTVHEQYF; CDR3nt: TGCAGTGCTAGGGGGGGGACAGTACACGAGCAGTACTTC
d_gene: TRBD2; j_gene: TRBJ2-5; abundance: many; v_gene: TRBV7-8; CDR3aa: CASSSGREGGRETQYF; CDR3nt: TGTGCCAGCAGCTCCGGGCGGGAGGGCGGCAGAGAGACCCAGTACTTC
d_gene: NA; j_gene: TRBJ1-2; abundance: many; v_gene: TRBV25-1; CDR3aa: CASSPTGAIYYGYTF; CDR3nt: TGTGCCAGCAGCCCAACGGGCGCCATATACTATGGCTACACCTTC
d_gene: NA; j_gene: TRBJ1-2; abundance: once; v_gene: TRBV7-9; CDR3aa: CVSSFHSGLYGYTF; CDR3nt: TGTGTCAGCAGCTTCCACTCGGGACTCTATGGCTACACCTTC
d_gene: TRBD1; j_gene: TRBJ1-2; abundance: NA; v_gene: TRBV25-1; CDR3aa: CASSPTQGSFLNYGYTF; CDR3nt: TGTGCCAGCAGCCCCACACAGGGGAGTTTCCTTAACTATGGCTACACCTTC
d_gene: NA; j_gene: TRBJ2-5; abundance: NA; v_gene: TRBV2; CDR3aa: CASSTIQETQYF; CDR3nt: TGTGCCAGCAGTACAATACAAGAGACCCAGTACTTC
d_gene: NA; j_gene: TRBJ1-4; abundance: NA; v_gene: TRBV14; CDR3aa: CASSLVLNEKLFF; CDR3nt: TGTGCCAGCAGCCTGGTCCTTAATGAAAAACTGTTTTTT
d_gene: TRBD1; j_gene: TRBJ2-5; abundance: NA; v_gene: TRBV6-4; CDR3aa: CASSDSIRGNQETQYF; CDR3nt: TGTGCCAGCAGTGACTCGATCAGGGGGAACCAAGAGACCCAGTACTTC
d_gene: NA; j_gene: TRBJ1-2; abundance: few; v_gene: TRBV19; CDR3aa: CASRGVFPTF; CDR3nt: TGTGCCAGTAGAGGGGTCTTTCCTACCTTC
d_gene: NA; j_gene: TRBJ1-2; abundance: NA; v_gene: TRBV20-1; CDR3aa: CSARDRAQYGYTF; CDR3nt: TGCAGTGCTAGAGATCGGGCCCAATATGGCTACACCTTC
d_gene: NA; j_gene: TRBJ2-2; abundance: few; v_gene: TRBV29-1; CDR3aa: CSVDGAGGELFF; CDR3nt: TGCAGCGTTGATGGGGCAGGGGGGGAGCTGTTTTTT
d_gene: TRBD1; j_gene: TRBJ1-2; abundance: many; v_gene: TRBV15; CDR3aa: CATSLGQGAKYGYTF; CDR3nt: TGTGCCACCAGTCTTGGGCAGGGGGCGAAGTATGGCTACACCTTC
d_gene: NA; j_gene: TRBJ1-2; abundance: many; v_gene: TRBV7-2; CDR3aa: CASSQDKWGATF; CDR3nt: TGTGCCAGCAGCCAGGATAAGTGGGGGGCTACCTTC
d_gene: NA; j_gene: TRBJ2-5; abundance: many; v_gene: TRBV7-9; CDR3aa: CASSYRDQETQYF; CDR3nt: TGTGCCAGCAGTTACAGGGACCAAGAGACCCAGTACTTC
d_gene: NA; j_gene: TRBJ2-5; abundance: NA; v_gene: TRBV7-8; CDR3aa: CASSQNGDSYQETQYF; CDR3nt: TGTGCCAGCAGCCAGAACGGGGATTCGTACCAAGAGACCCAGTACTTC
d_gene: TRBD2; j_gene: TRBJ2-7; abundance: NA; v_gene: TRBV2; CDR3aa: CASSEGGRRF; CDR3nt: TGTGCCAGCAGTGAAGGCGGGAGGCGTTTC
d_gene: NA; j_gene: TRBJ1-1; abundance: many; v_gene: TRBV2; CDR3aa: CASIKGVRAFF; CDR3nt: TGTGCCAGCATTAAGGGCGTGAGGGCTTTCTTT
d_gene: NA; j_gene: TRBJ2-2; abundance: NA; v_gene: TRBV2; CDR3aa: CASSVSANTGELFF; CDR3nt: TGTGCCAGCAGTGTTAGCGCGAACACCGGGGAGCTGTTTTTT
d_gene: NA; j_gene: TRBJ1-4; abundance: NA; v_gene: TRBV2; CDR3aa: CASSEDRARGGEKLFF; CDR3nt: TGTGCCAGCAGTGAAGATCGGGCTCGGGGTGGAGAAAAACTGTTTTTT
d_gene: NA; j_gene: TRBJ1-5; abundance: NA; v_gene: TRBV2; CDR3aa: CASSLFLNQPQHF; CDR3nt: TGTGCCAGCAGTTTATTCCTAAATCAGCCCCAGCATTTT
d_gene: NA; j_gene: TRBJ2-2; abundance: NA; v_gene: TRBV2; CDR3aa: CASSEVPGDTGELFF; CDR3nt: TGTGCCAGCAGTGAAGTCCCGGGCGACACCGGGGAGCTGTTTTTT
d_gene: NA; j_gene: TRBJ2-5; abundance: NA; v_gene: TRBV20-1; CDR3aa: CSARDRGEASETQYF; CDR3nt: TGCAGTGCTAGAGATCGAGGAGAGGCCTCAGAGACCCAGTACTTC
d_gene: TRBD2; j_gene: TRBJ2-2; abundance: many; v_gene: TRBV10-3; CDR3aa: CAIGASGSAGELFF; CDR3nt: TGTGCCATCGGGGCTAGCGGGAGCGCCGGGGAGCTGTTTTTT
d_gene: NA; j_gene: TRBJ1-3; abundance: few; v_gene: TRBV10-3; CDR3aa: CATSGSGNTIYF; CDR3nt: TGTGCCACCTCAGGCTCTGGAAACACCATATATTTT
d_gene: TRBD2; j_gene: TRBJ2-7; abundance: NA; v_gene: TRBV10-3; CDR3aa: CASTPWKSSGTYEQYF; CDR3nt: TGTGCCAGCACGCCGTGGAAGTCTAGCGGTACCTACGAGCAGTACTTC
d_gene: NA; j_gene: TRBJ2-7; abundance: NA; v_gene: TRBV2; CDR3aa: CASAGTSTYEQYF; CDR3nt: TGTGCCAGCGCCGGGACTTCGACCTACGAGCAGTACTTC
d_gene: TRBD1; j_gene: TRBJ2-1; abundance: NA; v_gene: TRBV29-1; CDR3aa: CSAGRGQGYNEQFF; CDR3nt: TGCAGCGCGGGAAGGGGACAGGGATACAATGAGCAGTTCTTC
d_gene: NA; j_gene: TRBJ2-7; abundance: NA; v_gene: TRBV5-6; CDR3aa: CASSGPTFYEQYF; CDR3nt: TGTGCCAGCAGCGGACCGACTTTTTACGAGCAGTACTTC
d_gene: NA; j_gene: TRBJ1-2; abundance: NA; v_gene: TRBV29-1; CDR3aa: CSVEGSGGYGYTF; CDR3nt: TGCAGCGTTGAAGGCTCTGGGGGCTATGGCTACACCTTC
d_gene: NA; j_gene: TRBJ1-2; abundance: few; v_gene: TRBV7-2; CDR3aa: CASSLRVGGDYGYTF; CDR3nt: TGTGCCAGCAGCCTCCGGGTGGGGGGAGACTATGGCTACACCTTC
d_gene: NA; j_gene: TRBJ2-7; abundance: NA; v_gene: TRBV20-1; CDR3aa: CSAPAGTGVYEQYF; CDR3nt: TGCAGTGCTCCAGCCGGGACTGGCGTCTACGAGCAGTACTTC
d_gene: NA; j_gene: TRBJ1-5; abundance: few; v_gene: TRBV7-8; CDR3aa: CASSLDSPDNQPQHF; CDR3nt: TGTGCCAGCAGCTTAGATTCCCCGGACAATCAGCCCCAGCATTTT
d_gene: TRBD1; j_gene: TRBJ2-7; abundance: NA; v_gene: TRBV7-9; CDR3aa: CASITTGTISYEQYF; CDR3nt: TGTGCCAGCATCACGACAGGGACAATCTCCTACGAGCAGTACTTC
d_gene: NA; j_gene: TRBJ1-1; abundance: NA; v_gene: TRBV11-1; CDR3aa: CAAMDGNTEAFF; CDR3nt: TGTGCCGCTATGGACGGGAACACTGAAGCTTTCTTT
d_gene: TRBD2; j_gene: TRBJ2-7; abundance: NA; v_gene: TRBV7-2; CDR3aa: CASTSGSYEQYF; CDR3nt: TGTGCCAGCACTAGCGGTTCCTACGAGCAGTACTTC
d_gene: TRBD1; j_gene: TRBJ2-7; abundance: few; v_gene: TRBV7-2; CDR3aa: CASSQEGTGTYEQYF; CDR3nt: TGTGCCAGCAGCCAAGAAGGGACAGGGACCTACGAGCAGTACTTC
d_gene: TRBD2; j_gene: TRBJ2-5; abundance: NA; v_gene: TRBV10-3; CDR3aa: CAISVALAGGDRRTQYF; CDR3nt: TGTGCCATCAGTGTTGCACTAGCGGGAGGGGACAGACGGACCCAGTACTTC
d_gene: NA; j_gene: TRBJ2-7; abundance: many; v_gene: TRBV29-1; CDR3aa: CSVRATPGVVEQYF; CDR3nt: TGCAGCGTGAGGGCAACACCAGGGGTGGTCGAGCAGTACTTC
d_gene: NA; j_gene: TRBJ2-5; abundance: NA; v_gene: TRBV24-1; CDR3aa: CAGSWGRGQETQYF; CDR3nt: TGTGCCGGCAGTTGGGGGAGAGGGCAAGAGACCCAGTACTTC
d_gene: NA; j_gene: TRBJ1-6; abundance: once; v_gene: TRBV29-1; CDR3aa: CSTRGGGTNNSPLHF; CDR3nt: TGCAGCACCCGAGGGGGAGGCACCAATAATTCACCCCTCCACTTT
d_gene: TRBD1; j_gene: TRBJ1-2; abundance: NA; v_gene: TRBV24-1; CDR3aa: CATSGPARDRGNYGYTF; CDR3nt: TGTGCCACCAGTGGCCCCGCCCGGGACAGGGGTAACTATGGCTACACCTTC
d_gene: NA; j_gene: TRBJ2-6; abundance: NA; v_gene: TRBV10-3; CDR3aa: CAISVTGATGANVLTF; CDR3nt: TGTGCCATCAGTGTAACGGGGGCTACTGGGGCCAACGTCCTGACTTTC
d_gene: NA; j_gene: TRBJ1-5; abundance: many; v_gene: TRBV2; CDR3aa: CASRDTSNQPQHF; CDR3nt: TGTGCCAGCAGGGATACGAGCAATCAGCCCCAGCATTTT
d_gene: NA; j_gene: TRBJ2-2; abundance: few; v_gene: TRBV10-3; CDR3aa: CAISELFF; CDR3nt: TGTGCCATCAGTGAGCTGTTTTTT